The 25 T cell receptor beta chains below all came from one sample that was sequenced in a study of Graves' ophthalmopathy and Graves' hyperthyroidism. Investigators amplified TCR beta CDR3 regions from RNA transcripts. RT-PCR with HTBI primers came first, then second-round multiplex PCR. TCRdb re-called the multiplex PCR reads with MiXCR, one entry per CDR3 protein. Here the sample spans hundreds of thousands of distinct CDR3 sequences, about two fifths being singletons. The sequenced sample was peripheral blood. These receptors were obtained from an adult man with Graves' ophthalmopathy.

Ten or more counts support this clonotype. This sequence joins TRBV6-1 and TRBJ2-7; 7 bases match TRBD1. With 8 bases clipped from V and 7 bases from J, the junction kept 14 bases outside the gene matches. Per germline, CDR1 MNHNS and CDR2 SASEGT. The CDR3 runs to 14 residues. CDR3 loop: CASVRGGEPTEQYF. In nucleotides, the CDR3 is TGTGCCAGCGTAAGAGGGGGCGAACCTACGGAGCAGTACTTC.

The table lists this clonotype with many counts. J is TRBJ1-5 and V is TRBV19; the D is unclear. Trimming pared 2 bases from V and 6 bases from J, leaving 8 bases between. Germline CDR1 and CDR2: LNHDA and SQIVND (reference sequence). The CDR3 runs to 13 residues. CDR3: CASSILTSQPQHF. As DNA, the CDR3 is TGTGCCAGTAGTATATTAACAAGTCAGCCCCAGCATTTT.

This clonotype was counted many times. Here the CDR3 DNA reads TGTGCCAGCAGCACTGGACTAGCGGGCACCGGGGAGCTGTTTTTT. The encoded protein is CASSTGLAGTGELFF. V usage is TRBV9 and J usage is TRBJ2-2, with TRBD2 matching 11 bases. Losses at the gene ends were 4 bases for V and 4 bases for J; bases not matched to a gene: 3. The germline V gene encodes CDR1 SGDLS and CDR2 YYNGEE. CDR3 length equals 15 residues.

This clonotype was seen ten or more times. The chain uses TRBV9 and TRBJ1-1, with TRBD1 identical over 8 bases. The CDR3 contains 16 residues. The V gene's germline CDR1 is SGDLS and CDR2 YYNGEE. Losses at the gene ends were 4 bases for V and 4 bases for J; bases not matched to a gene: 12. As DNA, the CDR3 is TGTGCCAGCAGCTTCAGGACAGGGATGGTTTCCACTGAAGCTTTCTTT. This sequence encodes CASSFRTGMVSTEAFF.

This clonotype was counted a single time. It may be a read error: a sequence one base away is much more abundant. The CDR3 DNA reads as TGTGCCAGCACCTTAGGGGTGGGCTATGGCTACGCCTTC. Protein product: CASTLGVGYGYAF. The chain couples TRBV9 to TRBJ1-2; possibly TRBD1 for D (5 bases). Looked up from germline, CDR1 is SGDLS and CDR2 is YYNGEE. This CDR3 spans 13 amino acids.

In this sample, this clonotype turned up many times. CDR3 in amino acids: CASSDSDKGTEAFF. The DNA of the CDR3 is TGTGCCAGCAGTGACTCGGACAAAGGCACTGAAGCTTTCTTT. The chain recombines TRBV6-4 with TRBJ1-1; perhaps TRBD1 as D (5 bases). V lost 0 bases and J lost 4, with 9 bases in between. The CDR3 runs to 14 residues. Germline V lookup: CDR1 MRHNA, CDR2 SNTAGT.

The table lists this clonotype with a count of one. This chain joins TRBV12-3 or TRBV12-4 and TRBJ1-1; TRBD1 might be the D (5 bases). The V gene lost 7 bases and the J gene lost 1 base, with 10 bases spanning the gap. The CDR3 is 13 amino acids. CDR3 residues: CASTLGPNTEAFF. As DNA, the CDR3 is TGTGCCAGCACCCTGGGACCGAACACTGAAGCTTTCTTT.

Details on this clonotype: A much larger clone sits a single nucleotide away, making a read error possible. The V gene is TRBV10-3, the J gene TRBJ2-5; possibly TRBD1 or TRBD2 for D (6 bases each). Germline loops: CDR1 ENHRY, CDR2 SYGVKD. The ends were cut back, 11 bases at V and 4 bases at J, with 20 bases in the middle. The CDR3 has 14 amino acids. This CDR3 reads CAGSPRGDIETQYF. CDR3 DNA: TGTGCCGGCAGTCCGAGGGGGGATATAGAGACCCAGTACTTC.

This clonotype was seen many times. CDR3 region: CASSLGVTGAYEQYF. In DNA form, the CDR3 reads TGTGCCAGCAGCTTGGGTGTCACAGGGGCCTACGAGCAGTACTTC. The genes are TRBV7-3 and TRBJ2-7; TRBD1 matches 7 bases. The V gene end was trimmed by 3 bases and the J gene end by 2 bases; junction bases not matched to a gene: 7. Germline V gene sequence: CDR1 SGHTA, CDR2 FQGTGA. This CDR3 spans 15 amino acids.

The chain links TRBV6-1 to TRBJ1-6, with TRBD1 identical over 9 bases. Germline V gene data show CDR1 as MNHNS and CDR2 as SASEGT. V trimming: 6 bases; J trimming: 5 bases; junction bases outside the gene matches: 8. The CDR3 loop spans 16 amino acids. For the CDR3, the DNA is TGTGCCAGCAGACCGGGACAGGGATGGGATAATTCACCCCTCCACTTT. This codes for CASRPGQGWDNSPLHF.

This clonotype showed up just once. The J gene is TRBJ1-4, the V gene TRBV20-1, with TRBD1 matching over 8 bases. The CDR3 covers 16 residues. Germline V gene lookup returns CDR1 DFQATT and CDR2 SNEGSKA (reference sequence). J was trimmed by 7 bases and V by 3 bases; bases with no gene match: 13. For the CDR3, the DNA is TGCAGTGCTAGCTTGCCGGGACAGGTTCTTGGTGAAAAACTGTTTTTT. This gives the protein CSASLPGQVLGEKLFF.

The DNA for the CDR3 is TGTGCCAGCAGTTTAGTCCCCCCACGAAACACCGGGGAGCTGTTTTTT. Its translation: CASSLVPPRNTGELFF. The chain couples TRBV12-3 or TRBV12-4 to TRBJ2-2; no firm D call. This CDR3 spans 16 amino acids. The V end lost 1 base, the J end lost 2 bases, and 11 bases lay between the germline ends.

In its sample, this clonotype was seen many times. CDR3: CAISESGVYGETQYF. CDR3 nucleotides: TGTGCCATCAGTGAGTCTGGGGTTTATGGAGAGACCCAGTACTTC. The V and J genes are TRBV10-3 and TRBJ2-5, with D hard to call. Germline CDR1 ENHRY, CDR2 SYGVKD. CDR3 length equals 15 residues. Trimming pared 0 bases from V and 4 bases from J, leaving 12 bases between.

This clonotype was counted at least ten times. This chain joins TRBV6-6 and TRBJ2-5; 7 nucleotides match TRBD2. V shed 0 bases and J 4 bases; nucleotides not matched to a gene: 14. The CDR3 sequence is 18 residues long. CDR1 MNHNY and CDR2 SVGAGI come from the germline V gene (reference sequence). The chain's CDR3 is CASSYSNMERDGRETQYF. The CDR3 DNA follows: TGTGCCAGCAGTTACTCGAACATGGAGCGGGACGGGAGAGAGACCCAGTACTTC.

Here the CDR3 reads CASSSKQNPADTQYF. The CDR3 DNA reads as TGTGCCAGCAGCTCAAAACAGAATCCGGCAGATACGCAGTATTTT. The chain recombines TRBV25-1 with TRBJ2-3, with D unclear. CDR3 length equals 15 residues. The germline CDR1 and CDR2 sequences are MGHDK and SYGVNS. The V end lost 6 bases, the J end lost 4 bases, and 17 bases lay between the germline ends.

This clonotype was picked up many times. This rearrangement joins TRBV5-1 to TRBJ1-2; D might be TRBD1 (6 bases). Trimming removed 0 bases at V and 6 bases at J, with 15 bases between. The CDR3 spans 15 residues. The germline V gene has CDR1 SGHRS and CDR2 YFSETQ. The CDR3 nucleotides read TGCGCCAGCAGCTTGGTTTCCGGGGGCGTAGATGGCTACACCTTC. It translates to CASSLVSGGVDGYTF.

CDR3 DNA sequence: TGCGCCAGCAGCCTCGGGACACTCCTATTCCAAGAGACCCAGTACTTC. The encoded protein is CASSLGTLLFQETQYF. The V and J genes are TRBV5-1 and TRBJ2-5, with D tentatively TRBD1 (6 bases). The CDR3 extends over 16 amino acids. Trimming removed 4 bases at V and 1 base at J, with 17 bases between. CDR1 and CDR2 from the germline V gene are SGHRS and YFSETQ.

The V call is TRBV5-1, the J call TRBJ1-4; tentatively, D is TRBD1 (5 bases). V was clipped by 0 bases and J by 4 bases, with 10 bases between them. CDR3 size: 15 residues. CDR1 and CDR2 from the germline V gene are SGHRS and YFSETQ. The CDR3 protein is CASSLDRNDNEKLFF. CDR3 DNA sequence: TGCGCCAGCAGCTTGGACAGGAATGATAATGAAAAACTGTTTTTT.

As to this clonotype: With a much larger clone just one base away, this may be a read error. Here the CDR3 omits its conserved ending phenylalanine or tryptophan, so a read error is the likely source. The chain recombines TRBV7-2 with TRBJ2-7, with 9 positions matching TRBD2. This CDR3 region has 15 residues. Germline V gene lookup returns CDR1 SGHTA and CDR2 FQGNSA. V shed 5 bases, J shed 2 bases, and the junction held 7 bases outside the gene matches. Here the CDR3 DNA reads TGTGCCAGCAGCCCCGGGGCTAGCGGGGCCTACGAGCAGTACCTC. The encoded protein is CASSPGASGAYEQYL.

Comments on this clonotype: This could be a read error, since a much larger clone is one nucleotide away. The V and J genes are TRBV19 and TRBJ2-2; 14 nucleotides agree with TRBD2. Germline V gene data show CDR1 as LNHDA and CDR2 as SQIVND (reference sequence). The CDR3 contains 18 residues. CDR3 sequence: CASSVGLAGASNTGELLF. For the CDR3, the DNA is TGTGCCAGTAGTGTGGGACTAGCGGGGGCCTCGAACACCGGGGAGCTGCTTTTT.

This clonotype was observed many times. The chain uses TRBV20-1 and TRBJ1-6; D remains unclear. This CDR3 is built from 13 residues. Per the germline V gene, CDR1 is DFQATT and CDR2 is SNEGSKA (reference sequence). Trimming removed 0 bases from V and 4 bases from J, with 4 bases in between. The CDR3 here is CSARDMYNSPLHF. The CDR3, as DNA: TGCAGTGCTAGAGATATGTATAATTCACCCCTCCACTTT.

The rearrangement uses TRBV10-3 and TRBJ2-7, with a tentative D call TRBD1 (5 bases). Germline V gene sequence: CDR1 ENHRY, CDR2 SYGVKD. V was cut by 5 bases and J by 4 bases, with 9 bases left in between. There are 12 residues in the CDR3. This CDR3 reads CAISPDIYEQYF. Here the CDR3 DNA reads TGTGCCATCAGTCCGGACATTTACGAGCAGTACTTC.

The V and J genes are TRBV10-3 and TRBJ2-7; 7 bases are a match to TRBD1. The CDR3 runs to 12 residues. CDR1 and CDR2 from the germline V gene are ENHRY and SYGVKD. V trimming: 7 bases; J trimming: 0 bases; junction bases outside the gene matches: 0. The CDR3 sequence: CAIKGASYEQYF. CDR3 nucleotides: TGTGCCATCAAGGGGGCCTCCTACGAGCAGTACTTC.

At least ten counts were recorded for this clonotype. The chain links TRBV10-3 to TRBJ2-3, with 9 bases lining up with TRBD2. V lost 1 base and J lost 4; bases outside the gene matches: 6. CDR1 and CDR2 (germline): ENHRY, SYGVKD. The CDR3 covers 16 residues. Here the CDR3 reads CAISEFVAGAADTQYF. CDR3 nucleotide sequence: TGTGCCATCAGTGAGTTCGTAGCGGGAGCGGCAGATACGCAGTATTTT.

This clonotype was seen repeatedly, ten times or more. The rearrangement links TRBV7-2 to TRBJ2-2; D unclear. CDR1 is SGHTA, CDR2 FQGNSA, per germline. The CDR3 extends over 14 amino acids. Trimming took off 5 bases at V and 1 base at J, with 8 bases between the two ends. CDR3 DNA sequence: TGTGCCAGCAGCCCCGCGGAGAACACCGGGGAGCTGTTTTTT. It codes for CASSPAENTGELFF.